Shown below are 15 T cell receptor beta chains from a single sample sequenced in a study of shared clonotypes between healthy human individuals. Using immunoSEQ multiplex PCR, the repertoire was profiled, and TCRdb retains in-frame clones only, with some absent. The data contain just over 2,000,000 clones, roughly 96% of them seen just once; the ten biggest clones take up around 0.13%. Input material: naive CD4+ T cells sorted from blood. Subset defined: CD45RA+ positively selected. These receptors all stem from a man younger than 35 in good health.

The chain recombines TRBV18 with TRBJ2-1, with D uncertain. CDR1 KGHSH and CDR2 LQKENI come from the germline V gene. The CDR3 covers 12 residues. The V end lost 4 bases, the J end lost 4 bases, and 5 bases lay between the germline ends. The CDR3 loop is CASSLGYNEQFF. The CDR3 bases are TGTGCCAGCTCACTAGGATACAATGAGCAGTTCTTC.

This clone was detected ten times or more. The same CDR3 can be traced to other DNA sequences in this sample. The chain couples TRBV7-9 to TRBJ2-7; D is unresolved. CDR3 length: 12 residues. The V end lost 5 bases, the J end lost 0 bases, and 5 bases lay between the germline ends. Per germline, CDR1 SEHNR and CDR2 FQNEAQ (reference sequence). CDR3 sequence (DNA): TGTGCCAGCAGCCCCAGCTCCTACGAGCAGTACTTC. Its protein is CASSPSSYEQYF.

Worth noting for this clone: Different DNA sequences within this sample yield the same CDR3. This CDR3 is CASSLRSGYTF. The DNA for the CDR3 is TGTGCCAGCAGTCTCAGAAGTGGCTACACCTTC. The chain employs TRBV28 and TRBJ1-2, with unresolved D. Germline-derived CDR1 and CDR2 are MDHEN and SYDVKM. CDR3 size: 11 residues. V was pared by 5 bases and J by 7 bases, with 8 bases between.

The chain combines TRBV5-1 with TRBJ1-4; 12 bases are a match to TRBD1. The V segment lost 2 bases and the J segment 0 bases; nucleotides outside the gene matches: 5. The CDR3 is 18 amino acids. Germline values: CDR1 SGHRS, CDR2 YFSETQ. The CDR3 bases are TGCGCCAGCAGCTTTTATGGGACAGGGGGCTCAACTAATGAAAAACTGTTTTTT. It specifies CASSFYGTGGSTNEKLFF.

The genes are TRBV11-2 and TRBJ2-3; 7 nucleotides align to TRBD1. From germline, CDR1 is SGHAT and CDR2 FQNNGV. The V and J ends lost 0 bases and 6 bases, in that order; junction bases with no gene match: 6. The CDR3 sequence is 15 residues long. DNA for the CDR3: TGTGCCAGCAGCTTAGATGGGGACAGCCGGGATACGCAGTATTTT. It translates to CASSLDGDSRDTQYF.

In DNA form, the CDR3 reads TGTGCCTGGAAGCAGGACAGGGACACTGAAGCTTTCTTT. Translation gives CAWKQDRDTEAFF. The rearrangement joins TRBV30 to TRBJ1-1, with TRBD1 identical over 8 bases. Germline CDR1 reads GTSNPN; CDR2 reads SVGIG (reference sequence). There are 13 residues in the CDR3. With V trimmed by 4 bases and J by 3 bases, 4 bases remained unmatched.

The CDR3, as DNA: TGTGCCAGCAGTTCTTTCGGACCTCCTTACGAGCAGTACTTC. It translates to CASSSFGPPYEQYF. The chain employs TRBV27 and TRBJ2-7, with unresolved D. The CDR3 loop spans 14 amino acids. Germline CDR1 is MNHEY and CDR2 is SMNVEV (reference sequence). The germline V and J ends were trimmed by 4 bases and 4 bases, with 14 bases remaining between them.

This clone was detected once. V and J are TRBV7-9 and TRBJ2-1, with D possibly TRBD2 on 5 matching bases. Germline V gene lookup returns CDR1 SEHNR and CDR2 FQNEAQ (reference sequence). The CDR3 contains 14 residues. Trimming stripped 5 bases from V and 2 bases from J, with 10 bases between. The CDR3 here is CASSPDSTYNEQFF. In DNA, the CDR3 is TGTGCCAGCAGCCCGGACTCGACCTACAATGAGCAGTTCTTC.

This clone was seen only once. The chain joins TRBV2 to TRBJ2-7, with TRBD1 matching over 9 bases. J lost 5 bases, V lost 9 bases, and 8 bases had no gene match. CDR3 length equals 13 residues. The germline gives CDR1 SNHLY, CDR2 FYNNEI. The CDR3 bases are TGTGCCAGTAGGACAGGGGTGGGCCACGAGCAGTACTTC. As protein: CASRTGVGHEQYF.

The chain joins TRBV9 to TRBJ2-6; D uncertain. Germline assignment: CDR1 SGDLS and CDR2 YYNGEE. CDR3 length equals 15 residues. V lost 0 bases and J lost 3, with 7 bases in between. The CDR3 loop is CASSVAGHGANVLTF. Here the CDR3 DNA reads TGTGCCAGCAGCGTAGCGGGCCATGGGGCCAACGTCCTGACTTTC. Full variable domain (remainder filled in from reference TRBV9 and TRBJ2-6): DSGVTQTPKHLITATGQRVTLRCSPRSGDLSVYWYQQSLDQGLQFLIQYYNGEERAKGNILERFSAQQFPDLHSELNLSSLELGDSALYFCASSVAGHGANVLTFGAGSRLTVL.

On this clone: Distinct nucleotide sequences in the sample also encode this CDR3. The chain combines TRBV7-2 with TRBJ2-2, with 9 nucleotides matching TRBD1. Losses at the gene ends were 3 bases for V and 5 bases for J; bases not matched to a gene: 1. This CDR3 is 14 amino acids long. In germline, CDR1 is SGHTA, CDR2 FQGNSA. The chain's CDR3 is CASSFDRGTGELFF. The CDR3 DNA reads as TGTGCCAGCAGCTTTGACAGGGGGACCGGGGAGCTGTTTTTT.

This clone was seen once. This chain uses TRBV25-1 with TRBJ1-2, with TRBD1 matching over 7 bases. With V trimmed by 6 bases and J by 0 bases, 10 bases remained unmatched. CDR1 and CDR2 (germline): MGHDK, SYGVNS. The CDR3 is made up of 16 amino acids. The chain's CDR3 is CASSSPGQTANYGYTF. The CDR3 bases are TGTGCCAGCAGCTCTCCGGGACAGACCGCTAACTATGGCTACACCTTC.

V and J are TRBV7-9 and TRBJ2-1; D ambiguous. Germline assignment: CDR1 SEHNR and CDR2 FQNEAQ (reference sequence). This CDR3 has 15 amino acids. V was shortened by 2 bases and J by 1 base, with 9 bases between the two germline ends. This CDR3 is CASSLSRVSYNEQFF. CDR3 nucleotide sequence: TGTGCCAGCAGCTTATCCAGAGTTTCCTACAATGAGCAGTTCTTC.

About this clone itself: Other DNA variants within this sample encode the same CDR3. The chain carries TRBV6-6 and TRBJ2-3; D not certain. Trimming stripped 4 bases from V and 2 bases from J, with 4 bases between. The V gene's germline CDR1 is MNHNY and CDR2 SVGAGI (reference sequence). The CDR3 consists of 12 residues. The CDR3 DNA is TGTGCCAGCAGTTCAAACACAGATACGCAGTATTTT. Its protein is CASSSNTDTQYF.

The chain links TRBV2 to TRBJ2-5; D gene ambiguous. Trimming took off 6 bases at V and 5 bases at J, with 16 bases between the two ends. The CDR3 loop spans 14 amino acids. In germline, CDR1 is SNHLY, CDR2 FYNNEI. As DNA, the CDR3 is TGTGCCAGCAGCGCGCTACTCGTTGGGGAGACCCAGTACTTC. Translating gives CASSALLVGETQYF.